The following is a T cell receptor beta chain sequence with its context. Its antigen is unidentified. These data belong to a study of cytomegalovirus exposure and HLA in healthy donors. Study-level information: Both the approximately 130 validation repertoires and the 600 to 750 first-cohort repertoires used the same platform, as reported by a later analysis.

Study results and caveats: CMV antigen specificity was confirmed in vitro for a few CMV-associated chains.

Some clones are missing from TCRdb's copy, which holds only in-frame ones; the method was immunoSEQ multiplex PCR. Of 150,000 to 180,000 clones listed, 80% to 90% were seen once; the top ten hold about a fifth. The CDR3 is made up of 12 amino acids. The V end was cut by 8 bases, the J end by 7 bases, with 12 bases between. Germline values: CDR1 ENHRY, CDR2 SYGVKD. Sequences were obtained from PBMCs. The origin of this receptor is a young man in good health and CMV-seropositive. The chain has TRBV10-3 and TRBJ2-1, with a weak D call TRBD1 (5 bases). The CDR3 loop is CAIPQGRNEQFF. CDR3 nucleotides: TGTGCCATCCCCCAGGGTCGGAATGAGCAGTTCTTC.